This note documents a single T cell receptor (beta chain) sequence. Its specificity is unknown. This CDR3 has 13 residues. The germline gives CDR1 SNHLY, CDR2 FYNNEI. J was trimmed by 6 bases and V by 5 bases; bases with no gene match: 4. The sample comes from a study of T cell responses to AZD1222 COVID-19 vaccine. The study, taken as a whole, reports: Nearly half of spike-specific TCRs reportedly target variant regions that are unmutated in the B.1.351 and B.1.1.7 variants.

Assay used: immunoSEQ multiplex PCR; TCRdb lists only in-frame clones, some missing. The sample consists of 150,000 to 200,000 clones, approximately 92% of them appearing once. The rearrangement uses TRBV2 and TRBJ2-1, with 7 positions matching TRBD2. This receptor was taken from an adult who received the MenACWY meningococcal vaccine as a control. Sequenced here: peripheral blood, sampled 28 days after the second dose of the MenACWY control vaccine. CDR3 DNA sequence: TGTGCCAGCAGTCCCGGGACTATCAATGAGCAGTTCTTC. Its translation: CASSPGTINEQFF.